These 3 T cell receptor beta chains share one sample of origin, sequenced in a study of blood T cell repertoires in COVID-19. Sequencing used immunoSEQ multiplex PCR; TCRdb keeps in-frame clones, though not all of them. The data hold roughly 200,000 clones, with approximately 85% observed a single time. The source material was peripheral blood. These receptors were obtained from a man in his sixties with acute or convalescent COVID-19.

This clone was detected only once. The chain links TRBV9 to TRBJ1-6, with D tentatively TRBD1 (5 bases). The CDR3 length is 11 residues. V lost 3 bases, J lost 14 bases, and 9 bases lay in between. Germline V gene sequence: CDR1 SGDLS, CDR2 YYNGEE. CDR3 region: CASSEGTTLHF. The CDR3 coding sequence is TGTGCCAGCAGCGAGGGGACTACCCTCCACTTT.

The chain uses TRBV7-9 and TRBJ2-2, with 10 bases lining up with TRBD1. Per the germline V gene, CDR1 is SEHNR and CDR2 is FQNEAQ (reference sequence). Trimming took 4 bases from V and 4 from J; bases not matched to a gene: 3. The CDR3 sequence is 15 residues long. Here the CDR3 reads CASSSRTGGTGELFF. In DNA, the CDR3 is TGTGCCAGCAGCTCCCGGACAGGGGGCACCGGGGAGCTGTTTTTT.

The CDR3 nucleotides read TGTGCCAGCAGTGCGTTAAGAGGGAGTGGAGAGACCCAGTACTTC. It codes for CASSALRGSGETQYF. The chain links TRBV25-1 to TRBJ2-5; possible D gene TRBD2, 5 bases. Germline CDR1 and CDR2: MGHDK and SYGVNS. The CDR3 totals 15 residues. The V gene lost 4 bases and the J gene lost 4 bases, with 16 bases spanning the gap.